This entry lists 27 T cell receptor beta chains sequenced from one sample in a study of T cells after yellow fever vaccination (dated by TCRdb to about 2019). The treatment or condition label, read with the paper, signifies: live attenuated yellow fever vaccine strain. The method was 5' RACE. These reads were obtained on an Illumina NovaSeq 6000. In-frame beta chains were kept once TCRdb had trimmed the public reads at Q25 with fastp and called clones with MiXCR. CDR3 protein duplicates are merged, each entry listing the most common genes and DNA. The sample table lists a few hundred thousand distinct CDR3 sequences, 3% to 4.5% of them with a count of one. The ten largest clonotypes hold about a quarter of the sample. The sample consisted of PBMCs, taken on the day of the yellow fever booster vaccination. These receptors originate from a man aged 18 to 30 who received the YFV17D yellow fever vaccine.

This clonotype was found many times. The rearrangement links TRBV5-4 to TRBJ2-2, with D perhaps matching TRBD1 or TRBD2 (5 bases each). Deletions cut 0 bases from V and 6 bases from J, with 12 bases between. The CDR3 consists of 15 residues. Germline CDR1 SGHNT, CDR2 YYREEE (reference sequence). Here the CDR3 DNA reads TGTGCCAGCAGCTTGGCGGGGCGTGGGTCCGGGGAGCTGTTTTTT. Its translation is CASSLAGRGSGELFF.

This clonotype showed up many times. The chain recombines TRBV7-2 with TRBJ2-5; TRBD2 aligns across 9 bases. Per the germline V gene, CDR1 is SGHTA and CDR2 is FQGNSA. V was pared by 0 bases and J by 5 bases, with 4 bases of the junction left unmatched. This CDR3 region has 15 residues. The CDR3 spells CASSLAAGGRETQYF. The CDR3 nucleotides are TGTGCCAGCAGCTTAGCCGCGGGGGGGAGGGAGACCCAGTACTTC.

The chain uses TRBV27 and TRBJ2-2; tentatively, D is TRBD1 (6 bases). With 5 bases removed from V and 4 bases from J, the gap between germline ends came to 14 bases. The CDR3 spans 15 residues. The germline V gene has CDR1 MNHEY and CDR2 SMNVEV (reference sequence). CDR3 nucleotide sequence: TGTGCCAGCAGTGCCCTGGACAGTCGCACCGGGGAGCTGTTTTTT. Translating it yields CASSALDSRTGELFF.

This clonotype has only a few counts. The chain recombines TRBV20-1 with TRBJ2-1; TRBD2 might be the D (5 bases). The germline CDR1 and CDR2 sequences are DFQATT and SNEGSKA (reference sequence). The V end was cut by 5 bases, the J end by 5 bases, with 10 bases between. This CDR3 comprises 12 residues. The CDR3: CSAPGIDNEQFF. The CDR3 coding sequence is TGCAGTGCTCCCGGGATCGACAATGAGCAGTTCTTC.

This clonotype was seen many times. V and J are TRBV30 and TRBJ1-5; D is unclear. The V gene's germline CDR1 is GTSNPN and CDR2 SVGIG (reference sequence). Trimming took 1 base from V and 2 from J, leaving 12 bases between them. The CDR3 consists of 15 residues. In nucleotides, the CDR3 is TGTGCCTGGAGTGCTGGCGCGTCGGGCAATCAGCCCCAGCATTTT. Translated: CAWSAGASGNQPQHF.

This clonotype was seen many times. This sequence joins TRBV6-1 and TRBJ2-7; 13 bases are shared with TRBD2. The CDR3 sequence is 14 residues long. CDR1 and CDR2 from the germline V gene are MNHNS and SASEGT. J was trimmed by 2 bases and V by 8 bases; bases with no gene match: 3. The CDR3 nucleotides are TGTGCCAGCGATGGGACTAGCGGGGCCTACGAGCAGTACTTC. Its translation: CASDGTSGAYEQYF.

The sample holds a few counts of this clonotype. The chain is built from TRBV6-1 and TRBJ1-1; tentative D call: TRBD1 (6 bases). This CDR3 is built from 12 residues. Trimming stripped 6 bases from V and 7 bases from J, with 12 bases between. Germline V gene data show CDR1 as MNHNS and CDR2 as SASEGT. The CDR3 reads CASSYGQLEAFF. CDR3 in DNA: TGTGCCAGCAGCTACGGACAGCTTGAAGCTTTCTTT.

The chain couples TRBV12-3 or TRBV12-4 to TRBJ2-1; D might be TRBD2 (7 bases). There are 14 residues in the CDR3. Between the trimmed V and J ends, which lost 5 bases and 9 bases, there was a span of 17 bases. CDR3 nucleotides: TGTGCCAGCAGTCCTGGGGGGGGGCTTGGTGAGCAGTTCTTC. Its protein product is CASSPGGGLGEQFF.

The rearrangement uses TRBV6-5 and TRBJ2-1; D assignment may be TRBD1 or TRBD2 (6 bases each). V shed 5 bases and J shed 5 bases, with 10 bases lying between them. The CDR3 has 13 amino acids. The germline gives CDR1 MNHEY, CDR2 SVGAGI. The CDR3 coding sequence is TGTGCCAGCAGTCACGGGGGCCACAATGAGCAGTTCTTC. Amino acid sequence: CASSHGGHNEQFF.

Written as DNA, the CDR3 is TGCAGTGCAACCCCGGGACAGGGACCTGGCTACACCTTC. Translating it yields CSATPGQGPGYTF. The genes are TRBV20-1 and TRBJ1-2; 9 positions agree with TRBD1. Losses at the gene ends were 6 bases for V and 7 bases for J; bases not matched to a gene: 9. The CDR3 has 13 residues. The germline V gene encodes CDR1 DFQATT and CDR2 SNEGSKA (reference sequence).

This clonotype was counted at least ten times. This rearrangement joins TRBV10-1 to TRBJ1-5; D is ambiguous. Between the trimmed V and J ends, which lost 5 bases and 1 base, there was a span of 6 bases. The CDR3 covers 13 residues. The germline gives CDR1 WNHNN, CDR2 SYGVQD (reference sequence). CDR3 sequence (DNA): TGCGCCAGCAGTCGGCGGAGCAATCAGCCCCAGCATTTT. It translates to CASSRRSNQPQHF.

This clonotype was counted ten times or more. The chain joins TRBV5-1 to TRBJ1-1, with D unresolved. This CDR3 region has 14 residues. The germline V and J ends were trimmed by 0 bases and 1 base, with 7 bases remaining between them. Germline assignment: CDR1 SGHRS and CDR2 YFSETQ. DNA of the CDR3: TGCGCCAGCAGCTTGGGTCTCGGGAACACTGAAGCTTTCTTT. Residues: CASSLGLGNTEAFF.

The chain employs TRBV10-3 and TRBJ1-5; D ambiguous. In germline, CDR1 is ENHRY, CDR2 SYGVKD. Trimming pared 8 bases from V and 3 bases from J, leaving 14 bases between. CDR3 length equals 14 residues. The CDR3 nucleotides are TGTGCCATCTCAGAGCCGGGGTTCAATCAGCCCCAGCATTTT. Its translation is CAISEPGFNQPQHF.

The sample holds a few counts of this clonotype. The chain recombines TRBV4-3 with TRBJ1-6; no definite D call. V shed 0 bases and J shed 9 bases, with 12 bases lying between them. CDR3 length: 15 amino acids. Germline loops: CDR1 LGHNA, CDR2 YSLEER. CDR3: CASSQERGTGSPLHF. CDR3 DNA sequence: TGCGCCAGCAGCCAAGAGCGGGGAACGGGTTCACCCCTCCACTTT.

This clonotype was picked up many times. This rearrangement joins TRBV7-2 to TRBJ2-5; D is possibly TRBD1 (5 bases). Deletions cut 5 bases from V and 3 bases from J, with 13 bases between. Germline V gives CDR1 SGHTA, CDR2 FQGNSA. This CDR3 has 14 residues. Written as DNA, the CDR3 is TGTGCCAGCAGCCACAACAAAGGGGAAGAGACCCAGTACTTC. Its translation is CASSHNKGEETQYF.

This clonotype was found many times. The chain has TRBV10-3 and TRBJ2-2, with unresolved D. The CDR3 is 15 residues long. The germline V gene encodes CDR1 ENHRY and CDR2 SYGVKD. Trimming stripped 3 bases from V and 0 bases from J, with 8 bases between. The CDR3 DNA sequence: TGTGCCATCAGTGATACCACCACGAACACCGGGGAGCTGTTTTTT. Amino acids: CAISDTTTNTGELFF.

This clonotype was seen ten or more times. The CDR3 spells CASSKEYNEQFF. In DNA form, the CDR3 reads TGTGCCAGCAGCAAAGAATACAATGAGCAGTTCTTC. The V gene is TRBV11-2, the J gene TRBJ2-1; D call uncertain. Germline V gives CDR1 SGHAT, CDR2 FQNNGV. This CDR3 is built from 12 residues. The germline V and J ends were trimmed by 5 bases and 4 bases, with 6 bases remaining between them.

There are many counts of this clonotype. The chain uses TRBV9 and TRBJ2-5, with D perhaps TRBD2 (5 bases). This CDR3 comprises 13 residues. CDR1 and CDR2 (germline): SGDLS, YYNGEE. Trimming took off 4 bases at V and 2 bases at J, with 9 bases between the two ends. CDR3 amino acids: CASSTRNQETQYF. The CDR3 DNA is TGTGCCAGCAGCACTAGAAATCAAGAGACCCAGTACTTC.

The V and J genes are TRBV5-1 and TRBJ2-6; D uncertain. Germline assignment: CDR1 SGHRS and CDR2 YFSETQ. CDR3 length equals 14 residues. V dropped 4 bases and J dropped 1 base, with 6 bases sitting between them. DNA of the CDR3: TGCGCCAGCAGCCACACGTCTGGGGCCAACGTCCTGACTTTC. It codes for CASSHTSGANVLTF. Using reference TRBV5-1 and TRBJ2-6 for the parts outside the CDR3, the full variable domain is KAGVTQTPRYLIKTRGQQVTLSCSPISGHRSVSWYQQTPGQGLQFLFEYFSETQRNKGNFPGRFSGRQFSNSRSEMNVSTLELGDSALYLCASSHTSGANVLTFGAGSRLTVL.

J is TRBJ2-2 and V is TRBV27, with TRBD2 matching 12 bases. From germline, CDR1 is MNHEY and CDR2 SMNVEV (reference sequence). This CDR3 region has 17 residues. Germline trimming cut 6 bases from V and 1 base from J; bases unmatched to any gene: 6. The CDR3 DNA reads TGTGCCAGCAGAAGACTAGCGGGGGCTCTGAACACCGGGGAGCTGTTTTTT. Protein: CASRRLAGALNTGELFF.

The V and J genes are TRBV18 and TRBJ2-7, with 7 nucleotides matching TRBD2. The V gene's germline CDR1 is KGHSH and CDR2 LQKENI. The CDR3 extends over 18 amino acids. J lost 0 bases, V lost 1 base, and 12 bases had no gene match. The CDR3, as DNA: TGTGCCAGCTCACCACGGGGCGGGGGAACCTTTATCTCCTACGAGCAGTACTTC. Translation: CASSPRGGGTFISYEQYF.

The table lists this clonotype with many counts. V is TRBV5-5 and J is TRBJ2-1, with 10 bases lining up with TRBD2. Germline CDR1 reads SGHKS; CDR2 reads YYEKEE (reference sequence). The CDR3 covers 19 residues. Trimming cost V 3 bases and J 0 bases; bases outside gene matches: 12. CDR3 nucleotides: TGTGCCAGCAGCTCCCTAGCGGGGGACCCGTTGAGCTCCTACAATGAGCAGTTCTTC. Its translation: CASSSLAGDPLSSYNEQFF.

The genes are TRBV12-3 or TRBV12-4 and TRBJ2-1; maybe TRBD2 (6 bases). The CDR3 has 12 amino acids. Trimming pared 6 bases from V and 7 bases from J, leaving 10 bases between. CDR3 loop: CASRSGRNEQFF. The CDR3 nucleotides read TGTGCCAGCAGATCAGGGAGGAATGAGCAGTTCTTC.

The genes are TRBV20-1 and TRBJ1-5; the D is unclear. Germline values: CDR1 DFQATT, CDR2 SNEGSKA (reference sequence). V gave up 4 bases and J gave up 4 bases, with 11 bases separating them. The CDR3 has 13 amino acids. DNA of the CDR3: TGCAGTGCTATGGACGAGCCAAATCAGCCCCAGCATTTT. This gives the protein CSAMDEPNQPQHF.

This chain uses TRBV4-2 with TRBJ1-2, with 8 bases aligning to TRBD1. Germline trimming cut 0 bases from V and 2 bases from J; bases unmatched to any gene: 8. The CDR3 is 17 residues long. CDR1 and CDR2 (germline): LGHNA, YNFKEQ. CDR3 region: CASSQEAGHRGNYGYTF. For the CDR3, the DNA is TGTGCCAGCAGCCAAGAGGCCGGACACAGGGGGAACTATGGCTACACCTTC.

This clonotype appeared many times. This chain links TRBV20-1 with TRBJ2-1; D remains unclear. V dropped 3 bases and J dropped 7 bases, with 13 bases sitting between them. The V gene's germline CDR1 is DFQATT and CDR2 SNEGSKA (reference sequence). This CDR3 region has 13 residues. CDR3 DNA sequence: TGCAGTGCTAGTCTTCCTCGGTGGAATGAGCAGTTCTTC. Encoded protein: CSASLPRWNEQFF.

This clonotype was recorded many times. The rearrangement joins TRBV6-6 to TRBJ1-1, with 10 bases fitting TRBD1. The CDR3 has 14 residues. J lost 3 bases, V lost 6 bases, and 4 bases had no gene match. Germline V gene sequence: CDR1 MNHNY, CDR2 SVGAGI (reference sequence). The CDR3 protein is CASRRDRGYTEAFF. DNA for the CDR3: TGTGCCAGCAGGCGGGACAGGGGATACACTGAAGCTTTCTTT.